This T cell receptor beta chain was captured by sequencing in a study of T cell responses to AZD1222 COVID-19 vaccine (dated by TCRdb to about 2021). About the investigation overall: AZD1222 recipients whose second dose came at about 4 weeks and those whose second dose came at about 12 weeks were combined into one group, since spike-specific TCR depth and breadth did not differ between the two schedules. A total of 240 or so trial participants underwent TCR sequencing, of whom 207 had received two doses of AZD1222 and 26 had received two doses of the MenACWY control vaccine. Trial participants were enrolled by age into 18-55, 56-69 and 70-plus year subgroups, with 148, 28 and 57 TCR-sequenced participants respectively. Broader findings and caveats from the paper: Spike-specific TCR breadth and depth rose significantly after two AZD1222 doses compared with day 0 and with MenACWY recipients. Reportedly, close to half of the unique spike-specific TCRs recognized epitopes lying outside the regions that are mutated in the B.1.351 and B.1.1.7 variants. In the small 56-69-year group, the increase in depth fell short of significance, most likely because of low power. Participants were mostly white British, with more females than males. The authors suggested clonal diversity may have been underestimated. Only a handful of AZD1222 recipients were SARS-CoV-2 seropositive at baseline, limiting conclusions about previously exposed vaccinees. The whole spike protein was spanned by vaccine-associated CD4 TCRs, and dominant responses were seen in regions 160-218 and 743-854. Because no day 14 peak-response samples were available, repertoires were characterized only after the peak T cell response.

The time point label, as the study defines it: baseline before first vaccination. Samples from vaccinated people were obtained from the UK trials COV001 and COV002, which included a single-blind randomized controlled phase 2/3 trial of AZD1222 (ChAdOx1 nCoV-19) in healthy adults. Trial participant PBMC samples were collected at day 0 and day 28 after the second dose for TCRbeta chain sequencing. The germline V gene (reference sequence) sets CDR1 to DFQATT and CDR2 to SNEGSKA. Counted from cysteine to phenylalanine, this CDR3 has 11 amino acids. Only the CDR3 portion is preserved as DNA: 33 bases, with reading frame beginning at the first base. The CDR3 regions of human TCRbeta chains were analyzed by immunosequencing. Per the original workflow: TCRs in the repertoires were matched against a reference library of SARS-CoV-2-specific TCRs that had been generated with the MIRA antigen-specificity platform. Breadth meant the fraction of unique TCRs that were SARS-CoV-2-associated, whereas depth meant the fraction of total T cells that were SARS-CoV-2-associated. Using the MIRA data, every spike-specific TCR was mapped to the spike region that the TCR reacted to and assigned to either a CD4 or a CD8 class. Log10-transformed breadth and depth values were compared by one-way ANOVA with Sidak's multiple comparisons tests. Held by TCRdb, this immuneACCESS table contains in-frame sequences only and omits some clones. Under half of the omission traces to an unresolved V gene where checked; the cause of the rest is unknown. That table furnishes V, J and clone size, whereas the DNA furnished D and trimming. Counted in this sample were about 110,000 clones; roughly 90% of them appeared once. The leading ten clones occupy about 7% of the sample.

About this clone itself: Its antigen is not yet known. Qualities for individual bases were not recorded, and no much larger clone is one base off.

The sequence was obtained from an adult in good health. This material consisted of peripheral blood, taken on day 0 of AZD1222 vaccination. The V and J genes are TRBV20-1 and TRBJ1-2; a tentative D match to TRBD1 spans 6 bases. The nucleotides are TGCAGACCCGATTACAGGGATGGCTACACCTTC. Translated, it reads CRPDYRDGYTF.